A single sample is the source of the 27 T cell receptor beta chains below, sequenced in a study of blood T cell repertoires in COVID-19. TCRdb keeps only in-frame clones here, not all; method: immunoSEQ multiplex PCR. The sample contains under 250,000 clones, 65% to 85% of which appear only once. Sequences were obtained from peripheral blood. All receptors derive from a man aged 35 to 55 with acute or convalescent COVID-19.

This clone was seen more than once but under ten times. The chain is built from TRBV7-9 and TRBJ2-3; 10 bases map to TRBD1. The ends lost 5 bases at V and 4 bases at J; junction bases unmatched: 6. The CDR3 has 15 residues. Germline V gene lookup returns CDR1 SEHNR and CDR2 FQNEAQ (reference sequence). CDR3 sequence (DNA): TGTGCCAGCAGCCAGCCGGGACAGGGGTCAGATACGCAGTATTTT. Translated: CASSQPGQGSDTQYF.

There are a few counts of this clone. The DNA for the CDR3 is TGTGCCACCTCGTCGGGAGGAGCGGATAAGGACAATGAGCAGTTCTTC. This translates into CATSSGGADKDNEQFF. V usage is TRBV24-1 and J usage is TRBJ2-1, with 7 positions matching TRBD2. Trimming cost V 9 bases and J 5 bases; bases outside gene matches: 15. Germline lookup yields CDR1 KGHDR and CDR2 SFDVKD. CDR3 length equals 16 residues.

This CDR3 reads CASSVQGSTDTQYF. CDR3 in DNA: TGTGCCAGCAGTGTCCAGGGGAGCACAGATACGCAGTATTTT. The chain joins TRBV2 to TRBJ2-3, with TRBD1 as a possible D gene (6 bases). V dropped 4 bases and J dropped 0 bases, with 8 bases sitting between them. The germline CDR1 and CDR2 sequences are SNHLY and FYNNEI. The CDR3 consists of 14 residues.

The chain has TRBV19 and TRBJ1-1; D is possibly TRBD1 (5 bases). Trimming left V 5 bases short and J 4 bases short, with 14 bases between. The CDR3 sequence is 14 residues long. Germline-derived CDR1 and CDR2 are LNHDA and SQIVND (reference sequence). CDR3: CASSADTLSTEAFF. CDR3 sequence (DNA): TGTGCCAGTAGTGCGGACACTCTGAGCACTGAAGCTTTCTTT.

The chain has TRBV5-1 and TRBJ2-1; 9 nucleotides line up with TRBD1. V was pared by 0 bases and J by 8 bases, with 9 bases of the junction left unmatched. Germline lookup yields CDR1 SGHRS and CDR2 YFSETQ. The CDR3 extends over 16 amino acids. CDR3 DNA: TGCGCCAGCAGCTTGGCCGGACAGGGGCTGGTTGATGAGCAGTTCTTC. It specifies CASSLAGQGLVDEQFF. The full variable domain, rest sourced from reference TRBV5-1 and TRBJ2-1, is KAGVTQTPRYLIKTRGQQVTLSCSPISGHRSVSWYQQTPGQGLQFLFEYFSETQRNKGNFPGRFSGRQFSNSRSEMNVSTLELGDSALYLCASSLAGQGLVDEQFFGPGTRLTVL.

This clone turned up a few times. The genes are TRBV5-6 and TRBJ1-2; the match to TRBD1 covers 7 bases. CDR3 length equals 12 residues. Germline V gives CDR1 SGHDT, CDR2 YYEEEE. The trim removed 5 bases at V and 4 bases at J, leaving 2 bases unmatched. CDR3 residues: CASRGQSYGYTF. CDR3 coding DNA: TGTGCCAGCAGGGGACAGTCCTATGGCTACACCTTC.

The chain carries TRBV29-1 and TRBJ2-2; perhaps TRBD2 as D (5 bases). Trimming took 4 bases from V and 5 from J, leaving 8 bases between them. This CDR3 is 12 amino acids long. The V gene's germline CDR1 is SQVTM and CDR2 ANQGSEA. CDR3 in DNA: TGCAGCGTTGGGAGGAGTACCGGGGAGCTGTTTTTT. It translates to CSVGRSTGELFF.

The sample holds one count of this clone. V is TRBV3-1 (or the pseudogene TRBV3-2) and J is TRBJ2-3; TRBD2 aligns across 12 bases. The CDR3 contains 17 residues. V gave up 4 bases and J gave up 3 bases; unmatched junction bases: 8. CDR1 and CDR2 from the germline V gene are LGHDT and YNNKEL (reference sequence). This CDR3 reads CASSRLAGEWSTDTQYF. As DNA, the CDR3 is TGTGCCAGCAGCCGACTAGCGGGAGAGTGGAGTACAGATACGCAGTATTTT.

This chain links TRBV16 with TRBJ2-1; maybe TRBD1 (6 bases). The germline gives CDR1 KGHSY, CDR2 FQNENV. The V end lost 2 bases, the J end lost 9 bases, and 14 bases lay between the germline ends. This CDR3 comprises 14 residues. Here the CDR3 reads CASSQIQGSGEQFF. Here the CDR3 DNA reads TGTGCCAGCAGCCAAATACAGGGATCGGGTGAGCAGTTCTTC.

Notes on this clone: Other DNA sequences in this sample translate to the same CDR3. The rearrangement links TRBV18 to TRBJ1-2; a weak D match, TRBD1 (6 bases). CDR3 length: 13 residues. Per the germline V gene, CDR1 is KGHSH and CDR2 is LQKENI. V lost 6 bases to trimming and J lost 2 bases, with 10 bases between them. CDR3 loop: CASSPDSNYGYTF. The CDR3 DNA reads as TGTGCCAGCTCGCCGGACAGCAACTATGGCTACACCTTC.

Of note for this clone: Compared with germline, one end of the junction differs, possibly owing to a read error. The V and J genes are TRBV2 and TRBJ1-6, with 9 nucleotides matching TRBD1. The CDR3 contains 12 residues. Per the germline V gene, CDR1 is SNHLY and CDR2 is FYNNEI. The DNA for the CDR3 is TGTGCCAGCAGTGAGAGTGACAGGGGGAGCCAGTTT. This encodes CASSESDRGSQF.

V is TRBV11-1 and J is TRBJ2-7; TRBD2 aligns across 9 bases. The CDR3 totals 14 residues. Losses at the gene ends were 5 bases for V and 3 bases for J; bases not matched to a gene: 5. CDR1 SGHAT and CDR2 FQDESV come from the germline V gene (reference sequence). The CDR3 loop reads CASSPTTSGYEQYF. The DNA of the CDR3 is TGTGCCAGCAGCCCAACGACTAGCGGCTACGAGCAGTACTTC.

V is TRBV4-1 and J is TRBJ1-2; D is uncertain. The CDR3 sequence is 15 residues long. The V and J ends lost 0 bases and 5 bases respectively, with 13 bases between them. CDR1 and CDR2 (germline): MGHRA, YSYEKL. CDR3 sequence (DNA): TGCGCCAGCAGCCAAGAAAAGGCCCCGGAGTATGGCTACACCTTC. This encodes CASSQEKAPEYGYTF.

This chain joins TRBV2 and TRBJ2-1, with D possibly being TRBD1 (5 bases). The CDR3 runs 13 residues. V was shortened by 5 bases and J by 7 bases, with 12 bases between the two germline ends. Looked up from germline, CDR1 is SNHLY and CDR2 is FYNNEI. CDR3 DNA sequence: TGTGCCAGCAGTAGTCAGGGTGGAAATGAGCAGTTCTTC. Protein product: CASSSQGGNEQFF.

The V gene is TRBV4-2, the J gene TRBJ1-2; 10 positions agree with TRBD1. The junction had 5 bases not matched to a gene; V was cut back by 2 bases and J by 5 bases. CDR3 length: 15 amino acids. Germline CDR1 LGHNA, CDR2 YNFKEQ. The CDR3 DNA reads as TGTGCCAGCAGCCAATTGGGACAGGGGCTTTATGGCTACACCTTC. It is translated as CASSQLGQGLYGYTF.

The gene calls are TRBV7-2 and TRBJ1-1; a possible D gene is TRBD1 (6 bases). The CDR3 covers 14 residues. V lost 6 bases and J lost 2, with 13 bases in between. Germline values: CDR1 SGHTA, CDR2 FQGNSA. The chain's CDR3 is CASSVQGSNTEAFF. CDR3 nucleotide sequence: TGTGCCAGCAGTGTACAGGGCTCAAACACTGAAGCTTTCTTT.

This clone was found once. The rearrangement uses TRBV10-1 and TRBJ1-1; D possibly corresponds to TRBD1 (5 bases). CDR3 length: 14 amino acids. The V gene lost 6 bases and the J gene lost 0 bases, with 11 bases spanning the gap. Germline CDR1 WNHNN, CDR2 SYGVQD (reference sequence). The CDR3 DNA reads as TGCGCCAGCAGCGGGGGGACGGTGAACACTGAAGCTTTCTTT. Protein: CASSGGTVNTEAFF.

This clone has a single count. This chain joins TRBV19 and TRBJ1-3; D not certain. Germline CDR1 is LNHDA and CDR2 is SQIVND (reference sequence). V lost 4 bases to trimming and J lost 0 bases, with 10 bases between them. The CDR3 runs to 15 residues. CDR3 in amino acids: CASSTPGISGNTIYF. The DNA of the CDR3 is TGTGCCAGTAGTACCCCGGGGATCTCTGGAAACACCATATATTTT.

This chain connects TRBV11-2 to TRBJ1-1, with 9 bases aligning to TRBD1. There are 13 residues in the CDR3. V trimming: 5 bases; J trimming: 4 bases; junction bases outside the gene matches: 2. Germline lookup yields CDR1 SGHAT and CDR2 FQNNGV. The CDR3 region is CASSRTGATEAFF. The DNA for the CDR3 is TGTGCCAGCAGCCGGACAGGGGCCACTGAAGCTTTCTTT.

Notes on this clone: Other nucleotide sequences from this sample produce the same CDR3. The DNA of the CDR3 is TGCGCCAGCAGCTCGACTAGCGGTACCTACAATGAGCAGTTCTTC. Amino acids: CASSSTSGTYNEQFF. The genes are TRBV5-1 and TRBJ2-1, with 9 positions matching TRBD2. Trimming cost V 3 bases and J 2 bases; bases outside gene matches: 3. The germline V gene has CDR1 SGHRS and CDR2 YFSETQ. This CDR3 comprises 15 residues. The variable domain in full, completed from reference TRBV5-1 and TRBJ2-1, reads KAGVTQTPRYLIKTRGQQVTLSCSPISGHRSVSWYQQTPGQGLQFLFEYFSETQRNKGNFPGRFSGRQFSNSRSEMNVSTLELGDSALYLCASSSTSGTYNEQFFGPGTRLTVL.

This chain joins TRBV6-5 and TRBJ2-5, with D possibly being TRBD1 (6 bases). The CDR3 loop spans 15 amino acids. V was cut by 5 bases and J by 4 bases, with 17 bases left in between. Germline V gives CDR1 MNHEY, CDR2 SVGAGI. For the CDR3, the DNA is TGTGCCAGCAGTCCAAGGGGGACGGAGGCAGAGACCCAGTACTTC. Residues: CASSPRGTEAETQYF.

This chain links TRBV5-1 with TRBJ2-1; the match to TRBD2 covers 8 bases. Trimming removed 0 bases from V and 8 bases from J; junction bases left unmatched: 4. This CDR3 has 14 residues. Germline V gene lookup returns CDR1 SGHRS and CDR2 YFSETQ. The CDR3 spells CASSLAGTRDEQFF. CDR3 DNA: TGCGCCAGCAGCTTGGCAGGGACTAGAGATGAGCAGTTCTTC.

The rearrangement links TRBV11-2 to TRBJ2-1; 7 nucleotides match TRBD2. Germline V CDR1 and CDR2: SGHAT, FQNNGV. The CDR3 is made up of 11 amino acids. Germline trimming cut 8 bases from V and 9 bases from J; bases unmatched to any gene: 4. The CDR3 sequence is CASSGGGEQFF. The CDR3 DNA reads as TGTGCCAGCTCTGGGGGGGGTGAGCAGTTCTTC. The full variable domain, rest sourced from reference TRBV11-2 and TRBJ2-1, is EAGVAQSPRYKIIEKRQSVAFWCNPISGHATLYWYQQILGQGPKLLIQFQNNGVVDDSQLPKDRFSAERLKGVDSTLKIQPAKLEDSAVYLCASSGGGEQFFGPGTRLTVL.

The chain uses TRBV24-1 and TRBJ2-3; TRBD2 matches at 13 bases. This CDR3 is 18 amino acids long. Germline V gives CDR1 KGHDR, CDR2 SFDVKD. Losses at the gene ends were 7 bases for V and 5 bases for J; bases not matched to a gene: 14. The chain's CDR3 is CATREVLAGGPDGDTQYF. In DNA form, the CDR3 reads TGTGCCACCAGAGAAGTACTAGCGGGAGGGCCTGACGGAGATACGCAGTATTTT.

This chain links TRBV7-8 with TRBJ1-1; 7 nucleotides agree with TRBD1. J lost 5 bases, V lost 4 bases, and 10 bases had no gene match. Germline V CDR1 and CDR2: SGHVS, FQNEAQ. The CDR3 covers 15 residues. This chain's CDR3 is CASSSQQGLRTEAFF. The CDR3 DNA sequence: TGTGCCAGCAGCTCCCAACAGGGGCTAAGGACTGAAGCTTTCTTT.

The genes are TRBV5-1 and TRBJ2-7; a possible D gene is TRBD1 (6 bases). This CDR3 contains 13 residues. Trimming left V 7 bases short and J 2 bases short, with 13 bases between. From germline, CDR1 is SGHRS and CDR2 YFSETQ. CDR3 in amino acids: CASGRDKAYEQYF. In DNA form, the CDR3 reads TGCGCCAGCGGCCGGGACAAGGCCTACGAGCAGTACTTC.

The chain carries TRBV6-8 and TRBJ2-7; D might be TRBD2 (5 bases). This CDR3 is 14 amino acids long. Trimming shortened V by 4 bases and J by 1 base, and 11 bases separated the two germline ends. Germline lookup yields CDR1 MNHGY and CDR2 SAAAGT. The CDR3 sequence: CASSSVRGSYEQYF. In DNA form, the CDR3 reads TGTGCCAGCAGTTCGGTCCGGGGTTCCTACGAGCAGTACTTC.